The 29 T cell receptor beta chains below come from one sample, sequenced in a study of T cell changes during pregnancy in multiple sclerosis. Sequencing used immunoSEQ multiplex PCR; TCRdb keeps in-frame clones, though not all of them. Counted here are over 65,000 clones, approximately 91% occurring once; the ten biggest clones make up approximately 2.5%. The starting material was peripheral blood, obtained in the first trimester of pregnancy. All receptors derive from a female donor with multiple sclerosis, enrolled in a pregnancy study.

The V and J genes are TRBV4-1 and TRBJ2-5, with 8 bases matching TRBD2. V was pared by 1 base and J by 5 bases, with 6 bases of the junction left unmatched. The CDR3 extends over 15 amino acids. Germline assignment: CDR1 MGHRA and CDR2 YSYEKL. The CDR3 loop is CASSQVSSGLETQYF. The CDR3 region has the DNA TGCGCCAGCAGCCAAGTCTCTAGCGGGCTCGAGACCCAGTACTTC.

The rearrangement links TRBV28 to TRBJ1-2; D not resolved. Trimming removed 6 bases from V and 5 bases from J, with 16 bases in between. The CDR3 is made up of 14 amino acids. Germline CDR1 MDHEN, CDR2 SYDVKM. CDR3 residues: CASSLTGIKYGYTF. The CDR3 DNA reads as TGTGCCAGCAGCCTGACCGGGATTAAATATGGCTACACCTTC.

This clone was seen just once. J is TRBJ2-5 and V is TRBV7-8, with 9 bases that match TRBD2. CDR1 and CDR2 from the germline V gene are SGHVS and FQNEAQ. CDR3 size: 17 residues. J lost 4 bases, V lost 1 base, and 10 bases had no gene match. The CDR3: CASSLGVPGTSRETQYF. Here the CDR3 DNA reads TGTGCCAGCAGCTTAGGAGTCCCCGGGACTAGCCGAGAGACCCAGTACTTC. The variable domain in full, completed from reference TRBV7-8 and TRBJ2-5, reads GAGVSQSPRYKVAKRGQDVALRCDPISGHVSLFWYQQALGQGPEFLTYFQNEAQLDKSGLPSDRFFAERPEGSVSTLKIQRTQQEDSAVYLCASSLGVPGTSRETQYFGPGTRLLVL.

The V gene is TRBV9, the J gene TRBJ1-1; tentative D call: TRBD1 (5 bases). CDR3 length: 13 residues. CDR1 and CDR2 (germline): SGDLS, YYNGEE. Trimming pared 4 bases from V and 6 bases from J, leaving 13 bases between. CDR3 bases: TGTGCCAGCAGCCCCTTAGACAGTTCTGAAGCTTTCTTT. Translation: CASSPLDSSEAFF.

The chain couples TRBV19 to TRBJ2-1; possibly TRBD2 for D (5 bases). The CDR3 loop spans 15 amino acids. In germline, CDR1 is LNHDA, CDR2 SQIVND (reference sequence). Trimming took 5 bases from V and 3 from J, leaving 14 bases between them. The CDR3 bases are TGTGCCAGTAGTGACCAGCAAGACTACTACAATGAGCAGTTCTTC. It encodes CASSDQQDYYNEQFF. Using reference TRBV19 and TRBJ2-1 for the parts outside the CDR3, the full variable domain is DGGITQSPKYLFRKEGQNVTLSCEQNLNHDAMYWYRQDPGQGLRLIYYSQIVNDFQKGDIAEGYSVSREKKESFPLTVTSAQKNPTAFYLCASSDQQDYYNEQFFGPGTRLTVL.

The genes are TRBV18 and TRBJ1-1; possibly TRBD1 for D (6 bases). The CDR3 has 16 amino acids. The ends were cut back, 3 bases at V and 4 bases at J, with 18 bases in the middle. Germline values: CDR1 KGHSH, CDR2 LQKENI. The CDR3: CASSPWGGRGGTEAFF. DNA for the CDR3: TGTGCCAGCTCACCCTGGGGGGGGCGAGGCGGCACTGAAGCTTTCTTT. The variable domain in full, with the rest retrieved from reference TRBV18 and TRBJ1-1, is NAGVMQNPRHLVRRRGQEARLRCSPMKGHSHVYWYRQLPEEGLKFMVYLQKENIIDESGMPKERFSAEFPKEGPSILRIQQVVRGDSAAYFCASSPWGGRGGTEAFFGQGTRLTVV.

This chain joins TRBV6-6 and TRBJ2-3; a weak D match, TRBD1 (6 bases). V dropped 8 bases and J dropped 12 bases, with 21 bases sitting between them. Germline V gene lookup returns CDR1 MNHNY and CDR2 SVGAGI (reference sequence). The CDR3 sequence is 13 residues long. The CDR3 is CASYFLGALRQYF. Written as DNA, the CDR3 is TGTGCCAGCTATTTCTTGGGGGCCCTAAGACAGTATTTT.

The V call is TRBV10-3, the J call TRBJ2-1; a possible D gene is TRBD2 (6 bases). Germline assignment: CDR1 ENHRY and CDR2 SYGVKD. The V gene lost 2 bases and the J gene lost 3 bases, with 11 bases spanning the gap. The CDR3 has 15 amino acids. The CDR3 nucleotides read TGTGCCATCAGTGAGCCGGGAGAAGTCTACAATGAGCAGTTCTTC. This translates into CAISEPGEVYNEQFF.

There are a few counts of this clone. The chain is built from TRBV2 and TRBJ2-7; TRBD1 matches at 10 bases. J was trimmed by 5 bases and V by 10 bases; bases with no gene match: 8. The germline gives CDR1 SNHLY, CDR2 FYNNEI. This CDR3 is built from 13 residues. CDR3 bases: TGTGCCAACCAACGGGACAGGGGAAACGAGCAGTACTTC. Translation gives CANQRDRGNEQYF.

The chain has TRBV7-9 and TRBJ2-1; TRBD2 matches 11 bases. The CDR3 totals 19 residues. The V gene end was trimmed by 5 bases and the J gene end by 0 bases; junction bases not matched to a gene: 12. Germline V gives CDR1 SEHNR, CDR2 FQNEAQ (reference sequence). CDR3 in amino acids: CASSPSIRTSGLSYNEQFF. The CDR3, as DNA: TGTGCCAGCAGCCCGAGTATTAGGACTAGCGGGCTCTCCTACAATGAGCAGTTCTTC.

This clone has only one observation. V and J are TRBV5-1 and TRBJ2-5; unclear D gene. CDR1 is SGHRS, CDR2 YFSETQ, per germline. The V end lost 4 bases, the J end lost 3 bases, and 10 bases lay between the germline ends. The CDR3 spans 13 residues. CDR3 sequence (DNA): TGCGCCAGCAGCCCCTCAGGTAAAGAGACCCAGTACTTC. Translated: CASSPSGKETQYF.

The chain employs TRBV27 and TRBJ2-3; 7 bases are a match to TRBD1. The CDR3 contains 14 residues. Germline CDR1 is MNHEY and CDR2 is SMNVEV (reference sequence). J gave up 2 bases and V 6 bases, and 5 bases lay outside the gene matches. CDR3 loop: CASRPTGATDTQYF. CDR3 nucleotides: TGTGCCAGCAGACCTACAGGGGCCACAGATACGCAGTATTTT.

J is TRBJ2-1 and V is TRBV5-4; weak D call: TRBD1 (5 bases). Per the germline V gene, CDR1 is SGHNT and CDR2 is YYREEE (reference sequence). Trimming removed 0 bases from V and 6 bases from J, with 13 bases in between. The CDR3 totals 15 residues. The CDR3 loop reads CASSLAGVRANEQFF. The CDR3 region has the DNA TGTGCCAGCAGCTTGGCTGGCGTCAGGGCCAATGAGCAGTTCTTC. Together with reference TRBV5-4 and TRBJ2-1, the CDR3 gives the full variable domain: ETGVTQSPTHLIKTRGQQVTLRCSSQSGHNTVSWYQQALGQGPQFIFQYYREEENGRGNFPPRFSGLQFPNYSSELNVNALELDDSALYLCASSLAGVRANEQFFGPGTRLTVL.

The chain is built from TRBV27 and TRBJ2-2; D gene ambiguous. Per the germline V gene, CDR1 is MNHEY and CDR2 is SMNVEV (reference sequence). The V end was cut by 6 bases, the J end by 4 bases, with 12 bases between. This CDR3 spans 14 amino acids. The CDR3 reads CASRRRDSTGELFF. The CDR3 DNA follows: TGTGCCAGCAGACGAAGAGATTCCACCGGGGAGCTGTTTTTT.

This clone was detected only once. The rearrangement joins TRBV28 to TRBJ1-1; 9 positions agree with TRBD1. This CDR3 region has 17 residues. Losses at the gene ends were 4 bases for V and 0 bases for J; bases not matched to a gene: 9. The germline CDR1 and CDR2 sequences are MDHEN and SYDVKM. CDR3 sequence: CASSSPGQGGLNTEAFF. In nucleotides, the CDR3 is TGTGCCAGCAGTTCCCCGGGACAGGGAGGACTGAACACTGAAGCTTTCTTT. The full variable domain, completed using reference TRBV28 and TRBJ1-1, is DVKVTQSSRYLVKRTGEKVFLECVQDMDHENMFWYRQDPGLGLRLIYFSYDVKMKEKGDIPEGYSVSREKKERFSLILESASTNQTSMYLCASSSPGQGGLNTEAFFGQGTRLTVV.

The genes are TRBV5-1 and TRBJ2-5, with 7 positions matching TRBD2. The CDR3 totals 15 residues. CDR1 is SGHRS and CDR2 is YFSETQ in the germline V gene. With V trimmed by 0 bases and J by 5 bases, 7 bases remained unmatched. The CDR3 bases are TGCGCCAGCAGCTTGGCCGGGACTACGACCGAGACCCAGTACTTC. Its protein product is CASSLAGTTTETQYF.

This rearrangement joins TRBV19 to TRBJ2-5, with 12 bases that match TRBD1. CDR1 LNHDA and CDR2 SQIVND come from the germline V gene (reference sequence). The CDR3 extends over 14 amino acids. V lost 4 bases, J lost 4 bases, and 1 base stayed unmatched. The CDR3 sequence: CASSRGQGAETQYF. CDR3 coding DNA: TGTGCCAGTAGTAGGGGACAGGGGGCAGAGACCCAGTACTTC.

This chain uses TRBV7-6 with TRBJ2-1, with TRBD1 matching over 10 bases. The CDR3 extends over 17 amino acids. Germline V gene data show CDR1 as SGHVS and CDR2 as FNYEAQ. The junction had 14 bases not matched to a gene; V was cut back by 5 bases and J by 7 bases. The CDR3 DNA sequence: TGTGCCAGCAGCGAAAATCGACAGGGGGCTTTAAGAAATGAGCAGTTCTTC. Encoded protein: CASSENRQGALRNEQFF.

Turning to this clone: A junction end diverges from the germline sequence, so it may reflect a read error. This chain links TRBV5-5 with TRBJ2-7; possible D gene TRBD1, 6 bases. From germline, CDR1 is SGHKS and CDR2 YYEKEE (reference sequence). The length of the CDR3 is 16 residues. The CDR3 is CASNLAIQGLYYEQYF. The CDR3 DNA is TGTGCCAGCAACTTGGCCATACAGGGTCTTTACTACGAGCAGTACTTC. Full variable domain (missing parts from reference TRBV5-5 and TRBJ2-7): DAGVTQSPTHLIKTRGQQVTLRCSPISGHKSVSWYQQVLGQGPQFIFQYYEKEERGRGNFPDRFSARQFPNYSSELNVNALLLGDSALYLCASNLAIQGLYYEQYFGPGTRLTVT.

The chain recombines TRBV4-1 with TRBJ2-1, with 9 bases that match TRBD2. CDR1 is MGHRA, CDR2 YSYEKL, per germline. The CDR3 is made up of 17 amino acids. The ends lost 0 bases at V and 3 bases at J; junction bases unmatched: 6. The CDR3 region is CASSQDRLADIYNEQFF. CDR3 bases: TGCGCCAGCAGCCAAGATCGACTAGCGGATATCTACAATGAGCAGTTCTTC.

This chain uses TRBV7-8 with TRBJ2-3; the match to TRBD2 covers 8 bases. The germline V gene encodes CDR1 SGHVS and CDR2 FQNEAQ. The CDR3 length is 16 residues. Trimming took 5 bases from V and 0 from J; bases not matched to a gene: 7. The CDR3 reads CASSPGLASSTDTQYF. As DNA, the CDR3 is TGTGCCAGCAGCCCCGGACTAGCCTCTAGCACAGATACGCAGTATTTT.

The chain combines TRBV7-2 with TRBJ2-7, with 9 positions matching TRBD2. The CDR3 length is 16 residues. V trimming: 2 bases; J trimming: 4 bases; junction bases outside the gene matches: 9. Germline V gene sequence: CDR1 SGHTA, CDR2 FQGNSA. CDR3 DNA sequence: TGTGCCAGCAGCTTACCGGGTAGCGGGAGCTTTTACGAGCAGTACTTC. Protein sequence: CASSLPGSGSFYEQYF.

CDR3 in amino acids: CASSVKPPGELFF. Written as DNA, the CDR3 is TGTGCCAGCAGCGTGAAGCCCCCCGGGGAGCTGTTTTTT. The chain has TRBV9 and TRBJ2-2; D unclear. This CDR3 region has 13 residues. CDR1 and CDR2 from the germline V gene are SGDLS and YYNGEE. The V and J ends lost 2 bases and 6 bases respectively, with 8 bases between them.

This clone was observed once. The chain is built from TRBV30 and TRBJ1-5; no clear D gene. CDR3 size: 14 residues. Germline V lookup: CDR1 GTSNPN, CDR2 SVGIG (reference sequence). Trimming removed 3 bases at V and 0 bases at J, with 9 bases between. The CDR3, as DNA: TGTGCCTGGAGACAGTCCTATAGCAATCAGCCCCAGCATTTT. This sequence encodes CAWRQSYSNQPQHF.

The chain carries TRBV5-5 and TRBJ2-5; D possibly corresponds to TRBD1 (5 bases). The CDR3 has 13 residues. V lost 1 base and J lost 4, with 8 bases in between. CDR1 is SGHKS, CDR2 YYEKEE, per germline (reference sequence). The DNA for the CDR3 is TGTGCCAGCAGCTTGTTAGGGGTAGAGACCCAGTACTTC. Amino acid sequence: CASSLLGVETQYF.

CDR3 loop: CASSIDSTGDVFGYTF. In DNA, the CDR3 is TGTGCCAGTAGTATAGACTCGACAGGGGACGTCTTTGGCTACACCTTC. V usage is TRBV19 and J usage is TRBJ1-2; TRBD1 agrees at 8 bases. The CDR3 loop spans 16 amino acids. Losses at the gene ends were 0 bases for V and 7 bases for J; bases not matched to a gene: 10. The germline gives CDR1 LNHDA, CDR2 SQIVND (reference sequence).

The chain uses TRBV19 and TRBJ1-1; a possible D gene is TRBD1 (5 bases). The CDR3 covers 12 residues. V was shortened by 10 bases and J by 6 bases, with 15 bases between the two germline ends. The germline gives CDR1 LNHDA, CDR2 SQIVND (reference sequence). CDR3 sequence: CATLREGPEAFF. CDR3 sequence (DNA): TGTGCCACACTTAGGGAGGGGCCTGAAGCTTTCTTT.

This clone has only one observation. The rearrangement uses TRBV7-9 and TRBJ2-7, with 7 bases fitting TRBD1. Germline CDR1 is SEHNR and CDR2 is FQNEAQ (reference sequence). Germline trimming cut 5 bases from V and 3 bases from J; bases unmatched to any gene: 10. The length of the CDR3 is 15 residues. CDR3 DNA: TGTGCCAGCAGCACTGACAGGGTTCAGGTCTACGAGCAGTACTTC. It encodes CASSTDRVQVYEQYF.

The CDR3 nucleotides are TGTGCCAGCAGTGACAGGATGTTTGAAGCTTTCTTT. The encoded protein is CASSDRMFEAFF. This chain links TRBV28 with TRBJ1-1; D possibly corresponds to TRBD1 (6 bases). The length of the CDR3 is 12 residues. Germline V gives CDR1 MDHEN, CDR2 SYDVKM. The V gene lost 5 bases and the J gene lost 7 bases, with 11 bases spanning the gap.